The 2 T cell receptor beta chains given below trace back to one sample, sequenced in a study of shared T cell receptors in the human thymus. TCRdb's copy holds only in-frame clones and misses some; the assay was immunoSEQ multiplex PCR. Of some 700,000 clones in the sample, over 75% are singletons; the top ten hold roughly 0.01%. This sample was also put to use in a study of human thymus T cells.

The specimen sequenced was thymocytes. The receptors derive from a girl in the first two years of life with a congenital heart defect.

The chain uses TRBV7-2 and TRBJ2-2, with 7 bases lining up with TRBD1. The germline V gene encodes CDR1 SGHTA and CDR2 FQGNSA. This CDR3 contains 15 residues. V gave up 7 bases and J gave up 6 bases; unmatched junction bases: 11. CDR3 DNA: TGTGCCAGCACCGGACAGGAACTAGACCCCGGGGAGCTGTTTTTT. This translates into CASTGQELDPGELFF.

The chain employs TRBV4-1 and TRBJ1-1; 11 nucleotides align to TRBD1. CDR1 is MGHRA, CDR2 YSYEKL, per germline. V gave up 1 base and J gave up 10 bases; unmatched junction bases: 2. The CDR3 covers 13 residues. In nucleotides, the CDR3 is TGCGCCAGCAGCCAAGCCGGGACAGGGGGAGCTTTCTTT. Protein sequence: CASSQAGTGGAFF.